A single sample is the source of the 17 T cell receptor beta chains below, sequenced in a study of CD8 T cells in Susac syndrome. The authors reverse transcribed roughly 0.5 to 1 ug RNA with random hexamers. Via MiXCR, TCRdb re-called the immunoSEQ multiplex PCR reads, giving one row per CDR3 protein. The data show 53,000 or so distinct CDR3 sequences, with more than 85% seen just once and roughly 0.52% held by the top ten. Material for sequencing was CD8+ T cells from PBMCs. Receptors were obtained from a human donor in good health.

V usage is TRBV9 and J usage is TRBJ1-1, with 9 bases matching TRBD1. Looked up from germline, CDR1 is SGDLS and CDR2 is YYNGEE. CDR3 length: 16 residues. With V trimmed by 3 bases and J by 0 bases, 6 bases remained unmatched. CDR3 amino acids: CASSARGQGMNTEAFF. For the CDR3, the DNA is TGTGCCAGCAGCGCCAGAGGACAGGGGATGAACACTGAAGCTTTCTTT.

The chain joins TRBV4-1 to TRBJ2-7, with D perhaps TRBD2 (6 bases). Germline CDR1 reads MGHRA; CDR2 reads YSYEKL. The CDR3 is 14 amino acids. Between the trimmed V and J ends, which lost 2 bases and 3 bases, there was a span of 11 bases. The CDR3 DNA follows: TGCGCCAGCAGCCAAACCACCGGGAGCTACGAGCAGTACTTC. It codes for CASSQTTGSYEQYF.

The gene calls are TRBV20-1 and TRBJ2-4; weak D call: TRBD1 (5 bases). V gave up 5 bases and J gave up 6 bases, with 17 bases separating them. Germline lookup yields CDR1 DFQATT and CDR2 SNEGSKA (reference sequence). There are 14 residues in the CDR3. CDR3 loop: CSALTQSQGNIQYF. CDR3 nucleotides: TGCAGTGCTCTTACACAGAGCCAGGGAAACATTCAGTACTTC.

The gene calls are TRBV4-1 and TRBJ2-5, with TRBD1 as a possible D gene (5 bases). CDR3 length: 13 amino acids. The germline V gene has CDR1 MGHRA and CDR2 YSYEKL. Trimming stripped 3 bases from V and 5 bases from J, with 10 bases between. The CDR3 coding sequence is TGCGCCAGCAGCCAGGGGCCCCTGGAGACCCAGTACTTC. Its protein product is CASSQGPLETQYF.

The chain is built from TRBV6-4 and TRBJ2-1; D tentatively fits TRBD1 or TRBD2 (5 bases each). V dropped 3 bases and J dropped 6 bases, with 15 bases sitting between them. Germline V lookup: CDR1 MRHNA, CDR2 SNTAGT. The CDR3 length is 15 residues. CDR3 loop: CASSDLSGTTNEQFF. CDR3 sequence (DNA): TGTGCCAGCAGTGATCTTAGTGGGACGACCAATGAGCAGTTCTTC.

The chain links TRBV7-2 to TRBJ2-7; 14 nucleotides align to TRBD2. The CDR3 consists of 15 residues. Germline loops: CDR1 SGHTA, CDR2 FQGNSA. After removal of 4 bases from V and 3 bases from J, the junction contained 2 bases not matched to a gene. The CDR3, as DNA: TGTGCCAGCAGCTGGACTAGCGGGAGGCACTACGAGCAGTACTTC. Amino acid sequence: CASSWTSGRHYEQYF.

This clonotype was counted only a few times. The rearrangement joins TRBV27 to TRBJ2-7; D gene uncertain. Germline CDR1 MNHEY, CDR2 SMNVEV (reference sequence). The CDR3 runs to 11 residues. V gave up 3 bases and J gave up 6 bases, with 6 bases separating them. The DNA of the CDR3 is TGTGCCAGCAGTTTTTCTGGCGAGCAGTACTTC. This encodes CASSFSGEQYF.

V gene TRBV7-9 combines with J gene TRBJ1-2; tentative D call: TRBD1 (6 bases). The CDR3 totals 14 residues. Germline V gives CDR1 SEHNR, CDR2 FQNEAQ (reference sequence). Trimming took 5 bases from V and 4 from J, leaving 14 bases between them. The CDR3 protein is CASSPGQHLYGYTF. The DNA of the CDR3 is TGTGCCAGCAGCCCCGGACAGCACCTCTATGGCTACACCTTC.

The chain is built from TRBV24-1 and TRBJ2-1; TRBD1 agrees at 10 bases. The CDR3 has 17 amino acids. In germline, CDR1 is KGHDR, CDR2 SFDVKD. V shed 4 bases and J 4 bases; nucleotides not matched to a gene: 9. The CDR3 sequence is CATSEPGGTGEYNEQFF. CDR3 nucleotide sequence: TGTGCCACCAGTGAGCCTGGGGGGACAGGGGAGTACAATGAGCAGTTCTTC.

V is TRBV6-6 and J is TRBJ2-7; 7 bases fit TRBD1. Unmatched junction bases numbered 8, after V lost 6 bases and J lost 3 bases. This CDR3 has 14 amino acids. The germline V gene has CDR1 MNHNY and CDR2 SVGAGI (reference sequence). The DNA for the CDR3 is TGTGCCAGCAGCCTCTCCGGGACAGACTACGAGCAGTACTTC. Its translation is CASSLSGTDYEQYF.

The chain employs TRBV27 and TRBJ2-2; 9 bases are shared with TRBD2. Trimming took 4 bases from V and 5 from J; bases not matched to a gene: 8. Germline values: CDR1 MNHEY, CDR2 SMNVEV (reference sequence). CDR3 size: 16 residues. The CDR3: CASSSLAGDGTGELFF. For the CDR3, the DNA is TGTGCCAGCAGTTCTTTAGCGGGAGATGGGACCGGGGAGCTGTTTTTT.

The J gene is TRBJ2-2, the V gene TRBV2; 9 nucleotides agree with TRBD2. V lost 3 bases, J lost 3 bases, and 5 bases stayed unmatched. This CDR3 comprises 16 residues. The germline gives CDR1 SNHLY, CDR2 FYNNEI. The CDR3, as DNA: TGTGCCAGCAGTGAGGGGACTAGCCGATACACCGGGGAGCTGTTTTTT. Amino acids: CASSEGTSRYTGELFF.

CDR3 region: CASSQTDNSYEQYF. The CDR3 DNA is TGCGCCAGCAGCCAGACGGACAATTCCTACGAGCAGTACTTC. This chain joins TRBV4-1 and TRBJ2-7; perhaps TRBD1 as D (5 bases). The V gene's germline CDR1 is MGHRA and CDR2 YSYEKL. V was cut by 3 bases and J by 1 base, with 10 bases left in between. The CDR3 loop spans 14 amino acids.

This rearrangement joins TRBV5-6 to TRBJ2-7; 9 bases match TRBD1. J lost 3 bases, V lost 3 bases, and 7 bases had no gene match. This CDR3 comprises 15 residues. From germline, CDR1 is SGHDT and CDR2 YYEEEE. The CDR3: CASSSATGGVYEQYF. The CDR3 DNA reads as TGTGCCAGCAGCTCAGCGACAGGGGGAGTCTACGAGCAGTACTTC.

This clonotype was counted a few times. The rearrangement joins TRBV29-1 to TRBJ2-7; TRBD1 agrees at 8 bases. The length of the CDR3 is 13 residues. Trimming at V came to 7 bases and at J to 2 bases, leaving 7 bases not matched to a gene. Germline lookup yields CDR1 SQVTM and CDR2 ANQGSEA. The CDR3 protein is CSAGARGPYEQYF. Here the CDR3 DNA reads TGCAGCGCTGGTGCCAGGGGGCCCTACGAGCAGTACTTC.

The rearrangement joins TRBV29-1 to TRBJ2-1; D not resolved. CDR1 is SQVTM, CDR2 ANQGSEA, per germline. Trimming took 7 bases from V and 8 from J, leaving 15 bases between them. This CDR3 spans 12 amino acids. The DNA of the CDR3 is TGCAGCGCTACTCACCTGGTCGATGAGCAGTTCTTC. Its protein product is CSATHLVDEQFF.

This clonotype was recorded only once. The genes are TRBV7-9 and TRBJ1-1, with 7 bases matching TRBD1. The germline V gene has CDR1 SEHNR and CDR2 FQNEAQ (reference sequence). The V segment lost 4 bases and the J segment 3 bases; nucleotides outside the gene matches: 5. This CDR3 region has 14 residues. CDR3 nucleotide sequence: TGTGCCAGCAGCTGGTCAGGGGGAGACACTGAAGCTTTCTTT. Protein: CASSWSGGDTEAFF.